These 21 T cell receptor beta chains came from one sample sequenced in a study of post-analysis software for immune sequencing data (dated by TCRdb to 2015 to 2017). Which antigens these TCRs recognize remains unknown. Libraries came from PCR. Data came from an Illumina HiSeq 2500. Unique molecular identifiers were incorporated into TCR beta cDNA libraries to reduce PCR and sequencing biases. TCRdb reanalyzed the raw reads on its own, using fastp at Q25 for trimming and MiXCR for clone calling, and kept in-frame beta chains. Duplicate CDR3 protein sequences are folded into a single record with the most common DNA and genes. The sample data list about 820,000 distinct CDR3 sequences, and 53% of these were observed just once. The ten top clones hold 4% to 5.5% of the sample. The investigation overall reported the following: Several TRBV segments, including TRBV5-6, TRBV5-1 and TRBV20-1, were significantly more frequent in patients than controls.

The specimen was blood. These receptors were taken from a girl aged 5-17 years with multiple sclerosis.

This clonotype occurred a few times. The genes are TRBV9 and TRBJ1-1; no definite D call. CDR3 length equals 17 residues. The germline V gene encodes CDR1 SGDLS and CDR2 YYNGEE. V dropped 0 bases and J dropped 2 bases, with 17 bases sitting between them. This chain's CDR3 is CASSVERGIRPNTEAFF. The CDR3 DNA is TGTGCCAGCAGCGTAGAGAGAGGGATCAGACCTAACACTGAAGCTTTCTTT.

The J gene is TRBJ2-5, the V gene TRBV15, with 9 bases matching TRBD2. The CDR3 consists of 15 residues. Germline trimming cut 0 bases from V and 5 bases from J; bases unmatched to any gene: 4. Germline values: CDR1 LNHNV, CDR2 YYDKDF (reference sequence). The CDR3 DNA reads TGTGCCACCAGCAGAGACGGGACTAGCCATGAGACCCAGTACTTC. It is translated as CATSRDGTSHETQYF. The entire variable domain, with the rest obtained from reference TRBV15 and TRBJ2-5, is as follows: DAMVIQNPRYQVTQFGKPVTLSCSQTLNHNVMYWYQQKSSQAPKLLFHYYDKDFNNEADTPDNFQSRRPNTSFCFLDIRSPGLGDTAMYLCATSRDGTSHETQYFGPGTRLLVL.

This clonotype has just a few counts. The chain recombines TRBV27 with TRBJ1-2; the D gene is possibly TRBD1 (6 bases). The CDR3 contains 13 residues. Germline assignment: CDR1 MNHEY and CDR2 SMNVEV (reference sequence). V was shortened by 6 bases and J by 6 bases, with 14 bases between the two germline ends. The CDR3 sequence: CASSFAGGDGYTF. In DNA, the CDR3 is TGTGCCAGCAGCTTTGCCGGGGGCGATGGCTACACCTTC.

This rearrangement joins TRBV5-1 to TRBJ2-1; 9 bases are shared with TRBD2. V was pared by 4 bases and J by 10 bases, with 3 bases of the junction left unmatched. CDR3 length equals 12 residues. Germline V gene sequence: CDR1 SGHRS, CDR2 YFSETQ. The CDR3 nucleotides are TGCGCCAGCAGCGGCGGGGGGGGCGAGCAGTTCTTC. It yields the protein CASSGGGGEQFF.

The chain couples TRBV20-1 to TRBJ2-3, with 8 bases that match TRBD1. Per the germline V gene, CDR1 is DFQATT and CDR2 is SNEGSKA (reference sequence). The CDR3 has 18 residues. V shed 0 bases and J 3 bases; nucleotides not matched to a gene: 14. The CDR3, as DNA: TGCAGTGCTAGAGATGATTTTTTGGCCAGGGGGCGGACAGATACGCAGTATTTT. Its translation: CSARDDFLARGRTDTQYF.

This clonotype occurred a few times. This chain links TRBV6-1 with TRBJ1-1; D unresolved. V lost 6 bases, J lost 3 bases, and 2 bases lay in between. Germline values: CDR1 MNHNS, CDR2 SASEGT. The CDR3 runs 10 residues. The CDR3 here is CASSHTEAFF. CDR3 DNA: TGTGCCAGCAGCCACACTGAAGCTTTCTTT.

J is TRBJ2-7 and V is TRBV7-2; D ambiguous. V lost 5 bases and J 4 bases, leaving 9 bases between the germline ends. The length of the CDR3 is 12 residues. Germline V CDR1 and CDR2: SGHTA, FQGNSA. The CDR3, as DNA: TGTGCCAGCAGCGTTTTATGGTACGAGCAGTACTTC. Translating it yields CASSVLWYEQYF.

V is TRBV7-2 and J is TRBJ2-7; either TRBD1 or TRBD2 may fit D (5 bases each). The CDR3 spans 15 residues. V lost 5 bases and J 3 bases, leaving 17 bases between the germline ends. Germline V lookup: CDR1 SGHTA, CDR2 FQGNSA. The chain's CDR3 is CASSPQWGPNYEQYF. The DNA of the CDR3 is TGTGCCAGCAGCCCCCAGTGGGGACCCAACTACGAGCAGTACTTC.

The J gene is TRBJ2-7, the V gene TRBV25-1; D gene ambiguous. CDR1 is MGHDK, CDR2 SYGVNS, per germline. The CDR3 runs to 13 residues. The V gene lost 0 bases and the J gene lost 3 bases, with 6 bases spanning the gap. CDR3 residues: CASSEYRFYEQYF. The CDR3 bases are TGTGCCAGCAGTGAATATAGGTTCTACGAGCAGTACTTC.

The table lists this clonotype with a few counts. The V call is TRBV7-3, the J call TRBJ1-5; D unresolved. Germline values: CDR1 SGHTA, CDR2 FQGTGA. The CDR3 is 18 residues long. Between the trimmed V and J ends, which lost 5 bases and 0 bases, there was a span of 20 bases. The CDR3 protein is CASSKRAGPVYSNQPQHF. In DNA, the CDR3 is TGTGCCAGCAGCAAACGGGCAGGTCCTGTTTATAGCAATCAGCCCCAGCATTTT.

This chain connects TRBV10-3 to TRBJ2-5, with no clear D. The tail of the sequence fits TRBJ2-7 better, so the J call may be wrong. The CDR3 has 16 residues. CDR1 and CDR2 (germline): ENHRY, SYGVKD. CDR3 sequence reads: CAISLIVATNYYEQYF. In DNA form, the CDR3 reads TGTGCCATCAGTTTGATAGTCGCAACCAACTACTACGAGCAGTACTTC.

The rearrangement joins TRBV5-1 to TRBJ2-7, with 8 bases matching TRBD2. Germline trimming cut 4 bases from V and 2 bases from J; bases unmatched to any gene: 8. There are 15 residues in the CDR3. Germline-derived CDR1 and CDR2 are SGHRS and YFSETQ. CDR3 protein: CASSGRRGLAYEQYF. The CDR3 DNA sequence: TGCGCCAGCAGCGGCCGGAGGGGACTAGCCTACGAGCAGTACTTC.

This clonotype turned up a few times. The rearrangement links TRBV20-1 to TRBJ2-7; tentatively, D is TRBD2 (5 bases). This CDR3 has 13 residues. V was pared by 2 bases and J by 0 bases, with 8 bases between. Germline CDR1 DFQATT, CDR2 SNEGSKA (reference sequence). The CDR3 is CSARTRDSYEQYF. The CDR3 DNA reads as TGCAGTGCTAGAACCCGGGACTCCTACGAGCAGTACTTC.

V and J are TRBV9 and TRBJ2-1; TRBD2 matches 7 bases. Germline loops: CDR1 SGDLS, CDR2 YYNGEE. V shed 5 bases and J 10 bases; nucleotides not matched to a gene: 3. The CDR3 contains 11 residues. CDR3 sequence reads: CASSAREEQFF. The CDR3 coding sequence is TGTGCCAGCAGTGCGCGGGAGGAGCAGTTCTTC.

This clonotype was seen more than once but under ten times. J is TRBJ2-5 and V is TRBV15; D not resolved. The V gene's germline CDR1 is LNHNV and CDR2 YYDKDF (reference sequence). V shed 7 bases and J shed 0 bases, with 3 bases lying between them. The CDR3 length is 11 residues. The CDR3 DNA is TGTGCCACCAAGGACCAAGAGACCCAGTACTTC. Encoded protein: CATKDQETQYF.

The chain employs TRBV5-1 and TRBJ2-7, with 10 bases matching TRBD2. Germline values: CDR1 SGHRS, CDR2 YFSETQ. The ends lost 5 bases at V and 4 bases at J; junction bases unmatched: 6. CDR3 length: 14 amino acids. The CDR3 sequence: CASRPSGSRYEQYF. The DNA of the CDR3 is TGCGCCAGCAGGCCTAGCGGGAGTAGGTACGAGCAGTACTTC. The whole variable domain, filled in from reference TRBV5-1 and TRBJ2-7, reads KAGVTQTPRYLIKTRGQQVTLSCSPISGHRSVSWYQQTPGQGLQFLFEYFSETQRNKGNFPGRFSGRQFSNSRSEMNVSTLELGDSALYLCASRPSGSRYEQYFGPGTRLTVT.

The chain carries TRBV20-1 and TRBJ2-5; 7 bases agree with TRBD2. Trimming took 6 bases from V and 10 from J; bases not matched to a gene: 11. This CDR3 is built from 12 residues. Germline values: CDR1 DFQATT, CDR2 SNEGSKA (reference sequence). The CDR3 is CSASGLPADQYF. The CDR3 DNA sequence: TGCAGTGCCTCGGGACTACCTGCGGACCAGTACTTC.

This clonotype was detected a few times. The CDR3 here is CASSFEQGDTEAFF. The CDR3 nucleotides read TGTGCCAGCAGCTTCGAACAGGGAGACACTGAAGCTTTCTTT. The chain couples TRBV13 to TRBJ1-1, with D possibly TRBD1 on 6 matching bases. The CDR3 loop spans 14 amino acids. Trimming left V 3 bases short and J 3 bases short, with 11 bases between. The germline gives CDR1 PRHDT, CDR2 FYEKMQ (reference sequence).

The genes are TRBV7-9 and TRBJ1-1; 7 bases align to TRBD1. In germline, CDR1 is SEHNR, CDR2 FQNEAQ (reference sequence). V was clipped by 5 bases and J by 8 bases; unmatched bases: 11. CDR3 size: 14 residues. The CDR3 loop is CASSPMGATGEAFF. The CDR3, as DNA: TGTGCCAGCAGCCCCATGGGGGCGACAGGGGAAGCTTTCTTT.

This clonotype has only a few counts. Written as DNA, the CDR3 is TGCAGTGCTAGAGTGGACGGGAGGGGGAATGAGCAGTTCTTC. Its translation is CSARVDGRGNEQFF. The chain combines TRBV20-1 with TRBJ2-1; 8 bases are shared with TRBD2. The CDR3 consists of 14 residues. The V gene's germline CDR1 is DFQATT and CDR2 SNEGSKA (reference sequence). V trimming: 1 base; J trimming: 7 bases; junction bases outside the gene matches: 6.

The chain couples TRBV5-1 to TRBJ2-1; 7 nucleotides agree with TRBD1. The CDR3 spans 13 residues. CDR1 SGHRS and CDR2 YFSETQ come from the germline V gene. V gave up 3 bases and J gave up 5 bases; unmatched junction bases: 2. Written as DNA, the CDR3 is TGCGCCAGCAGCTCAACAGGGGACAATGAGCAGTTCTTC. Its protein product is CASSSTGDNEQFF.